Included here is one TCR beta chain sequence, with context. Across several immunoSEQ plates, the genomic DNA of each subset was split evenly. Clones were read by immunoSEQ multiplex PCR, and TCRdb kept only the in-frame ones, dropping some. The sample consists of some 690,000 clones, around 91% of them appearing once. The sample comes from a study of shared clonotypes between healthy human individuals. About the study: The study used three CD4 naive, three CD4 memory, two CD8 naive and one CD8 memory plate per donor.

The sample consisted of memory CD8+ T cells from PBMCs. Regarding subset: CD45RO+ cells pooled with CCR7-negative TemRA cells. This TCR derives from a young man in good health. Some clones in this sample may be carry-over from other donors' samples.

In DNA, the CDR3 is TGTGCCAGCAGTTCCCAAGAGAGAGGGGAGACCCAGTACTTC. This translates into CASSSQERGETQYF. The V gene is TRBV6-5, the J gene TRBJ2-5, with D possibly being TRBD2 (5 bases). The length of the CDR3 is 14 residues. In germline, CDR1 is MNHEY, CDR2 SVGAGI. V gave up 4 bases and J gave up 5 bases, with 14 bases separating them.